This TCR beta chain is drawn from a study of cytomegalovirus exposure and HLA in healthy donors. The overall study: A prior study identified roughly 110 million unique TCR beta sequences from about 180 million T cells.

Overall study findings and caveats: It was only CMV serostatus that was available as immune exposure information.

The germline CDR1 and CDR2 sequences are SGHRS and YFSETQ. The CDR3 has 15 amino acids. V shed 1 base and J 7 bases; nucleotides not matched to a gene: 5. The PCR made use of 60 Vbeta and 13 Jbeta primers. TCRdb keeps only in-frame clones here, not all; method: immunoSEQ multiplex PCR. The profile covers some 200,000 clones, with roughly 80% appearing a single time and roughly 1.6% taken by the ten largest. About this clone: Its target is not known.

The receptor's source is a young woman in good health and CMV-seronegative. The sequenced sample was PBMCs. The V gene is TRBV5-1, the J gene TRBJ2-1; 10 nucleotides line up with TRBD2. The CDR3 nucleotides are TGCGCCAGCAGCTTGTGGGGTAGCGGGAGGAATGAGCAGTTCTTC. This gives the protein CASSLWGSGRNEQFF.